This T cell receptor beta chain comes out of a study of blood T cell repertoires in COVID-19. Study as a whole: Specimens from acute and convalescent COVID-19 originated in the United States, Italy and Spain.

Clones were read by immunoSEQ multiplex PCR, and TCRdb kept only the in-frame ones, dropping some. The sample carries approximately 200,000 clones, around 87% recorded once. With regard to this clone: The sample has other DNA sequences that encode this CDR3 too.

V lost 5 bases and J 4 bases, leaving 8 bases between the germline ends. The CDR3 length is 13 residues. Participants spanned ages about 18 to 90 years and resided in fewer than 30 US areas. Participants' own reports of clinical history determined their cohort assignment. Recovery among Cohort 3 donors was established by two negative PCRs, clearance, or symptom resolution. Sequencing was done on a sample of PBMCs or T cells enriched from blood (not recorded which). The chain carries TRBV12-3 or TRBV12-4 and TRBJ2-2, with D unresolved. This TCR came from a woman under 40 who had recovered from COVID-19. The CDR3 DNA reads TGTGCCAGCAGTCTCCTGAGCACCGGGGAGCTGTTTTTT. Protein product: CASSLLSTGELFF.